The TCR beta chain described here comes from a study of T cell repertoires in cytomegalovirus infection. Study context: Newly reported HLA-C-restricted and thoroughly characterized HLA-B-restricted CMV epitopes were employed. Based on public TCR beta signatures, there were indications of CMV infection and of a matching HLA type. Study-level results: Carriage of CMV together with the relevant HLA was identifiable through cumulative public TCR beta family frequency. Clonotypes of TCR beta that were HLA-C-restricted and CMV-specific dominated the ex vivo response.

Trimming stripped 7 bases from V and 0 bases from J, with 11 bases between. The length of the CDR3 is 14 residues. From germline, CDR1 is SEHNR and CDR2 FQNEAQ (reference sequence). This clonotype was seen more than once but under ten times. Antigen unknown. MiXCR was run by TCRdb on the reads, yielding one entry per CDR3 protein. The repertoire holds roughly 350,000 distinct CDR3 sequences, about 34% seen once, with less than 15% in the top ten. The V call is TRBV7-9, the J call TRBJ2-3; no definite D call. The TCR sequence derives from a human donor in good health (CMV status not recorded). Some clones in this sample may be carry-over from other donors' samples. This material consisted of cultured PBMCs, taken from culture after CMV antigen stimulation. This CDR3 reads CASIRLTSTDTQYF. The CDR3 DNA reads TGTGCCAGCATCAGACTTACGAGCACAGATACGCAGTATTTT.